Described below is a single TCR beta chain sequence and its context. Its antigen is unknown. Patients with a history of autoimmune disease or on systemic immunosuppression were excluded. The sample is drawn from a study of OX40 agonist ivuxolimab in advanced cancers. As for the study in general: Hepatocellular carcinoma, melanoma, renal cell or head and neck cancer was diagnosed in the dose-escalation patients.

Germline lookup yields CDR1 MNHNS and CDR2 SASEGT. Trimming took 4 bases from V and 6 from J; bases not matched to a gene: 5. This CDR3 comprises 14 residues. Study-level results: Low normalized T-cell clonal expansion was additionally recorded for some nonresponders. Both CD4+ and CD8+ T cell populations in blood had undergone clonal expansion by week 6 at 0.1 to 3.0 mg/kg.

Assay: immunoSEQ multiplex PCR; the TCRdb copy retains only in-frame clones and omits some. In the table there are approximately 98,000 clones, under 95% of which are singletons. V usage is TRBV6-1 and J usage is TRBJ2-7; 11 nucleotides line up with TRBD2. The TCR originated in an adult with an advanced solid tumor such as melanoma, head and neck, liver or kidney cancer. The specimen comprised CD4+ or CD8+ T cells sorted from blood, sampled in a trial of the OX40 agonist ivuxolimab. In DNA, the CDR3 is TGTGCCAGCAGTGTACTAGCGGGAGTTGGCGAGCAGTACTTC. Its translation: CASSVLAGVGEQYF.